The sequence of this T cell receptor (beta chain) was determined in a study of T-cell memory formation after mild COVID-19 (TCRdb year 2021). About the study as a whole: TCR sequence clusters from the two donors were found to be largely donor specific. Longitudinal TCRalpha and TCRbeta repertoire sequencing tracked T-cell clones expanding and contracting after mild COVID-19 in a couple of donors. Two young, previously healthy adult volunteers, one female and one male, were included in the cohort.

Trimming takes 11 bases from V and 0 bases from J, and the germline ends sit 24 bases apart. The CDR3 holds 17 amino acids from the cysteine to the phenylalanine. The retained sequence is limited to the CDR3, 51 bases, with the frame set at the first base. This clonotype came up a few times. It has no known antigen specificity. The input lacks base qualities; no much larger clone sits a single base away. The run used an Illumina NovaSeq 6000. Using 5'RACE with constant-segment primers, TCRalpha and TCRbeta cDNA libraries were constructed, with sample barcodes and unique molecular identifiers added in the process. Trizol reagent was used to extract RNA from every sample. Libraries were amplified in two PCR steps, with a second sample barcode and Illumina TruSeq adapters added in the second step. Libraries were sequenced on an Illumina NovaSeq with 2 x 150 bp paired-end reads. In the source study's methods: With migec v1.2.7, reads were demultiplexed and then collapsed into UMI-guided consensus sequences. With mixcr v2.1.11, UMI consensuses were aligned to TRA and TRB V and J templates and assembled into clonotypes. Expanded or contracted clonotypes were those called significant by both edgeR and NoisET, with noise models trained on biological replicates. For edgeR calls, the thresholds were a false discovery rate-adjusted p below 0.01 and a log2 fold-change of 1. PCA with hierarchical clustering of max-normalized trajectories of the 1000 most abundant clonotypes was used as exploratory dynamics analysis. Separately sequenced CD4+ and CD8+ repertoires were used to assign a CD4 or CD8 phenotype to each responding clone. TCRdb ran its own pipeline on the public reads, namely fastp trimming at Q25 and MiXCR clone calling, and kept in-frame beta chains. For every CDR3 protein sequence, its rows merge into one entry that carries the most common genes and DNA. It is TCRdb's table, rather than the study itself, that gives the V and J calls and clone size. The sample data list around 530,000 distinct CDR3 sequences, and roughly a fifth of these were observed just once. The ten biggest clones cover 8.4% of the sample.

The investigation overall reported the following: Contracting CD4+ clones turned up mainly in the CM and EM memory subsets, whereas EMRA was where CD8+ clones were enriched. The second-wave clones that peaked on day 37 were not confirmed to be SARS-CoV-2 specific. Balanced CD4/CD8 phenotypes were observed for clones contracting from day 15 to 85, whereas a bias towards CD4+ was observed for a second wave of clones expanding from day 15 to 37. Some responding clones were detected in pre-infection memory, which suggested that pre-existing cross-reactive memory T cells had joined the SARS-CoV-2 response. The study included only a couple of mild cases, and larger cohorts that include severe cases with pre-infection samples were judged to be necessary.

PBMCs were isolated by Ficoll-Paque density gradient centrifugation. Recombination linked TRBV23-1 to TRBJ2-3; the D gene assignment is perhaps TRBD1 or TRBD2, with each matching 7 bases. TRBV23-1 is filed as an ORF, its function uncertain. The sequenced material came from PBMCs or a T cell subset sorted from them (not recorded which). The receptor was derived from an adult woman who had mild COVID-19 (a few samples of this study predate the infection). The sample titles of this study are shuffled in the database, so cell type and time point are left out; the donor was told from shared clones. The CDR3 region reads CADREGYCGISTDTQYF. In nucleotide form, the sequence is TGCGCCGACAGGGAGGGATATTGCGGGATAAGCACAGATACGCAGTATTTT.